This T cell receptor beta chain is from a study of untreated major depressive disorder. Overall study findings and caveats: Compared with controls, depressed patients showed more TRBV05-01 (Vbeta 5.1) usage in CD4+ T cells. Findings may not generalize because the study sample was small.

The CDR3 loop spans 16 amino acids. V lost 3 bases to trimming and J lost 5 bases, with 19 bases between them. Germline V CDR1 and CDR2: SGHAT, FQNNGV. Here immunoSEQ multiplex PCR was the method, and the copy in TCRdb shows in-frame clones only, minus some. The repertoire holds about 25,000 clones, with approximately 90% as singletons. In the case of this clone: As yet, its antigen is unknown.

The sample comprised CD4+ T cells from PBMCs. The chain couples TRBV11-2 to TRBJ2-5; D might be TRBD1 or TRBD2, each matching 5 bases. The sequence derives from a woman in her twenties or thirties with major depressive disorder. The CDR3 DNA is TGTGCCAGCAGCTTTACGAGCGGCAAAACAGGCGAGACCCAGTACTTC. Encoded protein: CASSFTSGKTGETQYF.